The sequence of this T cell receptor beta chain was determined in a study of monozygotic twins with inflammatory bowel disease. Whole-study findings and limits: IBD patients, compared with healthy twins, shared fewer clonotypes with others (especially with disease activity).

For each CDR3 protein, TCRdb gives one entry from its re-call of the 5' RACE reads, without DNA. Recorded here are 400,000 or so distinct CDR3 sequences; the top ten clones represent about 2.3%. Germline values: CDR1 SGHDT, CDR2 YYEEEE. The CDR3 runs 14 residues. Comments on this clonotype: The antigen is undetermined.

The clonotype was recovered from a human donor with ulcerative colitis or Crohn's disease, or a healthy co-twin of an affected twin (not recorded which). The genes are TRBV5-6 and TRBJ2-1; TCRdb lists TRBD2, though no DNA is available to test this call. Input material: blood. This CDR3 is CASSFSSGSDEQFF.